The clone carrying this T cell receptor beta chain was detected only a few times. The germline gives CDR1 SGHAT, CDR2 FQNNGV. CDR3 length: 15 residues. V trimming: 5 bases; J trimming: 7 bases; junction bases outside the gene matches: 13. The sample comes from a study of T-cell reconstitution after alpha-beta-depleted transplantation in children. This sample's TCRbeta library carried unique molecular identifier barcodes. TCRdb independently ran MiXCR on the PCR reads; one entry per CDR3 protein. This table has about 500,000 distinct CDR3 sequences, about 30% appearing once. The V gene is TRBV11-2, the J gene TRBJ1-2, with 7 positions matching TRBD1. This clonotype was obtained from a human donor who donated a stem cell graft to a child with aplastic anemia. The sequences come from PBMCs from the stem cell graft donor, collected from the stem cell graft. This CDR3 is CASSERNRGQGGYTF. The CDR3 coding sequence is TGTGCCAGCAGCGAACGAAACAGGGGTCAAGGTGGCTACACCTTC.